Reported below is one TCR beta chain. This clone was counted once. The antigen this receptor binds is unknown. Base-call qualities are not available, and no considerably larger clone is one nucleotide away. Using the deep immunoSEQ assay, TCR CDR3 regions were amplified from genomic DNA by multiplex PCR. Extracted genomic DNA from each cell subset was spread evenly across all wells of several immunoSEQ 96-well plates, with each plate serving as a replicate. For sorted subsets, around 200 ng genomic DNA, equal to about 30,000 T cell genomes, was loaded into each replicate PCR. The purified libraries were quantified using a Qubit 3.0 fluorometer, sized with a Bioanalyzer 2100, and then quantified again using the KAPA Library Quantification kit. A separate single-read 150-cycle Illumina NextSeq 550 flow cell was used to sequence each immunoSEQ 96-well plate. Under the source paper's analysis protocol: Because only junctional sequences without quality scores were contained in the immunoSEQ output, filtering matching that applied to full-length reads could not be performed. Sequences were annotated with PyIR, a Python wrapper for IgBLAST v1.9, and V/J genes and CDR3 were assigned using IMGT germline references. Reads were removed for weak V/J assignments (E-value above 1e-6), missing CDR3, stop codons, out-of-frame junctions, or ambiguous translated residues. V3J clonotypes were defined by identical inferred V gene, J gene, and CDR3 amino acid sequence. To compute the percentage overlap between repertoires, the number of shared unique clonotypes was divided by the size of the smaller repertoire. RTK rarefaction, the Chao1 estimator, and Recon v2.1 estimates of unobserved clonotypes were used to assess repertoire richness. Generation probabilities for all TCRbeta clonotypes obtained by the gDNA method from four donors were computed using OLGA. Sourced from immuneACCESS, this table was stored by TCRdb with only in-frame sequences that have V and J called. A share of the clones is absent; for the studies checked, an unresolved V gene accounts for under half, and the remainder has no known explanation. Clone size and V and J calls were adopted from that table, with D and trimming inferred from the DNA. The sample table shows about 700,000 clones, and about 90% are seen once. The ten largest clones add up to roughly 22% of the sample.

CD8 naive samples were CD45RO-negative cells positively selected for CCR7, giving a CD45RA+CCR7+ population that excluded TemRA cells. Donors were healthy HIV-negative adults with no recently reported acute infections or vaccinations. Every donor was a Caucasian adult residing in Nashville, Tennessee, USA. Blood was obtained by leukapheresis, after which PBMCs were separated by Ficoll-Histopaque density gradient centrifugation and cryopreserved in liquid nitrogen vapor phase. Analytical flow cytometry was used to check the purity and quantity of every magnetically sorted T cell population. Genomic DNA was isolated from each sorted fraction and quantified by UV absorbance on a Nanodrop 2000c. This specimen comes from a study of shared clonotypes between healthy human individuals (dated by TCRdb to 2020 to 2022). Concerning the study at large: The cohort included three men and a couple of women between 18 and 49 years of age. Per donor, leukapheresis produced somewhere between about 0.9 and 10 billion PBMCs. Libraries were prepared and TCR repertoires were sequenced by different laboratories using diverse techniques, in order to increase sequencing depth and limit assay-specific biases. Blood TCR repertoires of roughly five healthy adults were deeply sequenced to estimate repertoire size and the extent of clonotype sharing between individuals. For each donor, CD4 naive and CD4 memory were each run on three plates, CD8 naive on two plates, and CD8 memory on one plate. What the authors observed across the whole study: Pairwise subsampling led to the expectation that sequencing depth would affect the degree of clonotype sharing among donors. Only blood was sampled, and tissue TCR repertoires likely differ from those in blood. Rarefaction of sorted-subset datasets indicated incomplete sequencing despite the large sequencing depth. Estimated clonotype richness was generally larger for naive than for memory subsets. Because the study included only a small number of donors, the genetic and exposure-history diversity represented was limited. Compared with non-shared clonotypes, the clonotypes found in all four sorted-subset donors had higher generation probabilities. Around 5.4% of naive CD4, 3.5% of naive CD8, 2.3% of memory CD4, and less than 0.45% of memory CD8 clonotypes were shared across a few donors.

The CDR3 holds 12 amino acids from the cysteine to the phenylalanine. Only CDR3 DNA remains: 36 bases, in frame from the first base. Looking up the germline V gene yields CDR1 SQVTM and CDR2 ANQGSEA. V lost 3 bases and J lost 5 bases; the stretch between them is 10 bases long. This TCR derives from a man aged 30-40 years in good health. The rearranged chain carries TRBV29-1 and TRBJ2-5; 5 matching bases give a weak D call of TRBD1. The material sequenced was naive CD8+ T cells sorted from blood. This sample's cell subset or site label indicates: CD45RA+CCR7+. The CDR3 protein sequence reads: CSVEVRAETQYF. The DNA sequence reads TGCAGCGTTGAGGTCAGGGCTGAGACCCAGTACTTC.